This is a list of T cell receptor beta chains from one sample in a study of identical twins. TCRdb reprocessed the 5' RACE reads via MiXCR and lists one record per CDR3 protein. This table holds approximately 1.8 million distinct CDR3 sequences, less than 40% found once. Sequencing input: cord blood. These receptors were collected from a newborn girl in good health. Each CDR3 is given with its conserved first and last residue. The order of the fields is D gene, J gene, clone size, V gene, CDR3 protein, CDR3 DNA. A D gene is named only where the DNA matches it firmly. Size values are once, few and many counts, or a class for expanded clones, and some rows have none.

d_gene: -; j_gene: TRBJ2-2; abundance: -; v_gene: TRBV4-2; CDR3aa: CASSQESPEAGELFF; CDR3nt: TGTGCCAGCAGCCAAGAGTCCCCAGAAGCCGGGGAGCTGTTTTTT
d_gene: TRBD2; j_gene: TRBJ2-3; abundance: -; v_gene: TRBV28; CDR3aa: CASSSRRTLLAGSTDTQYF; CDR3nt: TGTGCCAGCAGTTCACGAAGAACTTTACTAGCGGGGAGCACAGATACGCAGTATTTT
d_gene: -; j_gene: TRBJ2-7; abundance: few; v_gene: TRBV2; CDR3aa: CASSHGESYEQYF; CDR3nt: TGTGCCAGCAGCCACGGTGAGAGCTACGAGCAGTACTTC
d_gene: TRBD2; j_gene: TRBJ2-1; abundance: -; v_gene: TRBV12-5; CDR3aa: CASGLVLVTGGQNEQFF; CDR3nt: TGTGCTAGTGGTTTGGTATTGGTTACGGGAGGGCAGAATGAGCAGTTCTTC
d_gene: -; j_gene: TRBJ2-1; abundance: few; v_gene: TRBV14; CDR3aa: CASSQELAFEQFF; CDR3nt: TGTGCCAGCAGCCAAGAACTAGCTTTTGAGCAGTTCTTC
d_gene: -; j_gene: TRBJ2-7; abundance: many; v_gene: TRBV28; CDR3aa: CASSLLSSVYEQYF; CDR3nt: TGTGCCAGCAGTTTATTGTCGAGCGTCTACGAGCAGTACTTC
d_gene: -; j_gene: TRBJ2-1; abundance: -; v_gene: TRBV27; CDR3aa: CASNQEGYPYNEQFF; CDR3nt: TGTGCCAGCAATCAGGAGGGGTATCCCTACAATGAGCAGTTCTTC
d_gene: -; j_gene: TRBJ1-5; abundance: -; v_gene: TRBV6-1; CDR3aa: CASTGGDWYSNQPQHF; CDR3nt: TGTGCCAGCACGGGTGGGGATTGGTATAGCAATCAGCCCCAGCATTTT
d_gene: -; j_gene: TRBJ1-6; abundance: few; v_gene: TRBV6-6; CDR3aa: CASSYTNRDNSPLHF; CDR3nt: TGTGCCAGCAGTTACACCAACAGGGATAATTCACCCCTCCACTTT
d_gene: -; j_gene: TRBJ1-4; abundance: -; v_gene: TRBV11-2; CDR3aa: CASSSRADNEKLFF; CDR3nt: TGTGCCAGCAGCTCCCGGGCCGATAATGAAAAACTGTTTTTT
d_gene: -; j_gene: TRBJ2-1; abundance: few; v_gene: TRBV20-1; CDR3aa: CSAREEAGFYNEQFF; CDR3nt: TGCAGTGCTAGAGAGGAGGCAGGGTTCTACAATGAGCAGTTCTTC
d_gene: TRBD1; j_gene: TRBJ1-5; abundance: -; v_gene: TRBV9; CDR3aa: CASSPWDRDNQPQHF; CDR3nt: TGTGCCAGCAGCCCCTGGGACAGGGACAATCAGCCCCAGCATTTT
d_gene: TRBD2; j_gene: TRBJ2-3; abundance: many; v_gene: TRBV20-1; CDR3aa: CSAPTGTRNTDTQYF; CDR3nt: TGCAGTGCTCCTACCGGGACTAGGAACACAGATACGCAGTATTTT
d_gene: -; j_gene: TRBJ1-2; abundance: many; v_gene: TRBV24-1; CDR3aa: CATSDRGLDYGYTF; CDR3nt: TGTGCCACCAGTGATCGGGGCTTGGACTATGGCTACACCTTC
d_gene: TRBD1; j_gene: TRBJ1-2; abundance: -; v_gene: TRBV6-6; CDR3aa: CASSNGQGFNYGYTF; CDR3nt: TGTGCCAGCAGTAACGGACAGGGGTTTAACTATGGCTACACCTTC
d_gene: -; j_gene: TRBJ1-2; abundance: -; v_gene: TRBV7-2; CDR3aa: CASSLGEVGYTF; CDR3nt: TGTGCCAGCAGCTTAGGGGAGGTCGGCTACACCTTC
d_gene: -; j_gene: TRBJ2-5; abundance: few; v_gene: TRBV2; CDR3aa: CASSEWGEGQETQYF; CDR3nt: TGTGCCAGCAGTGAATGGGGGGAAGGACAAGAGACCCAGTACTTC
d_gene: TRBD2; j_gene: TRBJ2-3; abundance: -; v_gene: TRBV6-1; CDR3aa: CASRKGTSGGTDTQYF; CDR3nt: TGTGCCAGCAGGAAGGGGACTAGCGGGGGCACAGATACGCAGTATTTT
d_gene: TRBD2; j_gene: TRBJ2-1; abundance: few; v_gene: TRBV10-3; CDR3aa: CAISPSGSLFF; CDR3nt: TGTGCCATCAGTCCTAGCGGGAGTCTGTTCTTC
d_gene: -; j_gene: TRBJ2-2; abundance: -; v_gene: TRBV3-1; CDR3aa: CASSRRGSTGELFF; CDR3nt: TGTGCCAGCAGCCGAAGAGGGAGCACCGGGGAGCTGTTTTTT
d_gene: -; j_gene: TRBJ1-1; abundance: -; v_gene: TRBV2; CDR3aa: CASSEFGLMNTEAFF; CDR3nt: TGTGCCAGCAGTGAATTTGGACTGATGAACACTGAAGCTTTCTTT
d_gene: TRBD2; j_gene: TRBJ2-1; abundance: -; v_gene: TRBV15; CDR3aa: CATSRDVVSGKETQFF; CDR3nt: TGTGCCACCAGCAGAGATGTAGTAAGCGGGAAAGAGACCCAGTTCTTC
d_gene: TRBD2; j_gene: TRBJ2-7; abundance: few; v_gene: TRBV20-1; CDR3aa: CSASPLSGRPHEQYF; CDR3nt: TGCAGTGCTAGCCCCCTTAGCGGGAGGCCCCACGAGCAGTACTTC
d_gene: -; j_gene: TRBJ1-2; abundance: -; v_gene: TRBV16; CDR3aa: CASSVGTRHYDYTF; CDR3nt: TGTGCCAGCAGCGTAGGAACGAGGCACTATGACTACACCTTC
d_gene: -; j_gene: TRBJ1-5; abundance: -; v_gene: TRBV6-1; CDR3aa: CASSPLTGNQPQHF; CDR3nt: TGTGCCAGCAGTCCTCTTACAGGCAATCAGCCCCAGCATTTT
d_gene: -; j_gene: TRBJ2-1; abundance: -; v_gene: TRBV5-1; CDR3aa: CASSLPGVYNEQFF; CDR3nt: TGCGCCAGCAGCTTGCCGGGAGTCTACAATGAGCAGTTCTTC
d_gene: TRBD2; j_gene: TRBJ2-3; abundance: many; v_gene: TRBV5-1; CDR3aa: CASSMGLAGGLTDTQYF; CDR3nt: TGCGCCAGCAGCATGGGACTAGCGGGGGGTCTCACAGATACGCAGTATTTT
d_gene: TRBD2; j_gene: TRBJ2-1; abundance: few; v_gene: TRBV9; CDR3aa: CASSVVFGTSGGYEQFF; CDR3nt: TGTGCCAGCAGCGTAGTCTTCGGGACTAGCGGGGGATATGAGCAGTTCTTC